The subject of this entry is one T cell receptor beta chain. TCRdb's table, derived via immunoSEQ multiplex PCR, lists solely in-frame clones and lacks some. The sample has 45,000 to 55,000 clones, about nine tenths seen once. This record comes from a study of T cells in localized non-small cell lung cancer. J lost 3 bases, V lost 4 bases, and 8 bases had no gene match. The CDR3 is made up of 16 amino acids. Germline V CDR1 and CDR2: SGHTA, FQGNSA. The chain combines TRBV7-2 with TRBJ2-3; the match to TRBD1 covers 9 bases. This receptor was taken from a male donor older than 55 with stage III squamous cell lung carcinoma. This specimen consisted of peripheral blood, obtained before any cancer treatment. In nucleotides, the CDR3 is TGTGCCAGCAGCTCGACAGGGGGGGTTGGAACAGATACGCAGTATTTT. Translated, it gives CASSSTGGVGTDTQYF.